The 29 T cell receptor beta chains below were found in one sample sequenced in a study of shared clonotypes between healthy human individuals. This table comes from immunoSEQ multiplex PCR, and its TCRdb copy is limited to in-frame clones, with some not included. The data hold some 1 million clones, with about 77% observed a single time. The sequenced sample was memory CD4+ T cells sorted from blood. This sample's subset: CD45RA-negative fraction. The source is a man between 18 and 29 years old in good health.

This chain links TRBV4-1 with TRBJ1-5, with TRBD1 as a possible D gene (6 bases). The CDR3 contains 16 residues. Germline lookup yields CDR1 MGHRA and CDR2 YSYEKL. V was pared by 4 bases and J by 7 bases, with 20 bases between. The CDR3 sequence is CASSRSQGQSGQPQHF. The CDR3 DNA reads as TGCGCCAGCAGCCGCAGCCAGGGGCAGAGCGGGCAGCCCCAGCATTTT.

With regard to this clone: Other nucleotide sequences from this sample produce the same CDR3. This chain connects TRBV5-1 to TRBJ2-7, with a possible D match to TRBD2 (6 bases). CDR3 length equals 14 residues. Germline V gene sequence: CDR1 SGHRS, CDR2 YFSETQ. V lost 2 bases to trimming and J lost 0 bases, with 9 bases between them. The CDR3 sequence: CASSLTGSSYEQYF. The CDR3 DNA follows: TGCGCCAGCAGCTTAACCGGGAGCTCCTACGAGCAGTACTTC.

The chain uses TRBV5-6 and TRBJ1-5, with 8 bases matching TRBD1. CDR1 is SGHDT and CDR2 is YYEEEE in the germline V gene. The CDR3 covers 13 residues. V trimming: 4 bases; J trimming: 10 bases; junction bases outside the gene matches: 7. Here the CDR3 reads CASSRTGWDPQHF. CDR3 nucleotide sequence: TGTGCCAGCAGCCGGACAGGGTGGGATCCCCAGCATTTT. Full variable domain (outside the CDR3, taken from reference TRBV5-6 and TRBJ1-5): DAGVTQSPTHLIKTRGQQVTLRCSPKSGHDTVSWYQQALGQGPQFIFQYYEEEERQRGNFPDRFSGHQFPNYSSELNVNALLLGDSALYLCASSRTGWDPQHFGDGTRLSIL.

The genes are TRBV5-1 and TRBJ2-7, with D uncertain. Germline V CDR1 and CDR2: SGHRS, YFSETQ. Trimming removed 4 bases at V and 3 bases at J, with 11 bases between. CDR3 length equals 13 residues. The CDR3 loop is CASSPTPGYEQYF. The CDR3 DNA sequence: TGCGCCAGCAGCCCAACCCCGGGCTACGAGCAGTACTTC.

The V call is TRBV10-3, the J call TRBJ2-2; possible D gene TRBD2, 6 bases. This CDR3 has 15 residues. Trimming stripped 3 bases from V and 6 bases from J, with 14 bases between. The germline CDR1 and CDR2 sequences are ENHRY and SYGVKD. DNA of the CDR3: TGTGCCATCAGTGACACGGTGACTAGGTCCGGGGAGCTGTTTTTT. Its protein is CAISDTVTRSGELFF.

CDR3 loop: CASSPGQGAHYDGYTF. CDR3 bases: TGTGCCAGCAGCCCCGGACAGGGAGCCCACTATGATGGCTACACCTTC. The gene calls are TRBV5-6 and TRBJ1-2, with 8 bases aligning to TRBD1. From germline, CDR1 is SGHDT and CDR2 YYEEEE. Trimming removed 4 bases from V and 6 bases from J; junction bases left unmatched: 14. The CDR3 covers 16 residues.

The chain couples TRBV10-3 to TRBJ1-6; no clear D gene. The V gene lost 0 bases and the J gene lost 11 bases, with 8 bases spanning the gap. Per germline, CDR1 ENHRY and CDR2 SYGVKD. The CDR3 has 13 amino acids. As DNA, the CDR3 is TGTGCCATCAGTGAGTCCCAGGTGACACCCCTCCACTTT. Amino acids: CAISESQVTPLHF.

The chain uses TRBV15 and TRBJ2-5; no clear D. This CDR3 has 11 residues. Germline V gives CDR1 LNHNV, CDR2 YYDKDF (reference sequence). Trimming stripped 4 bases from V and 7 bases from J, with 7 bases between. In nucleotides, the CDR3 is TGTGCCACCAGCATCGGTCGGACCCAGTACTTC. Translating it yields CATSIGRTQYF.

The chain joins TRBV4-1 to TRBJ2-1, with D unresolved. The CDR3 is made up of 13 amino acids. The V gene lost 1 base and the J gene lost 6 bases, with 7 bases spanning the gap. The germline V gene encodes CDR1 MGHRA and CDR2 YSYEKL. CDR3 in amino acids: CASSQGVINEQFF. As DNA, the CDR3 is TGCGCCAGCAGCCAAGGGGTCATCAATGAGCAGTTCTTC.

This chain uses TRBV18 with TRBJ2-5, with unresolved D. V was cut by 3 bases and J by 1 base, with 12 bases left in between. The CDR3 is 15 amino acids. The germline V gene encodes CDR1 KGHSH and CDR2 LQKENI. CDR3 protein: CASSPTMWGQETQYF. The CDR3 nucleotides read TGTGCCAGCTCACCCACGATGTGGGGCCAAGAGACCCAGTACTTC.

The chain recombines TRBV5-1 with TRBJ2-5, with D uncertain. With 0 bases removed from V and 1 base from J, the gap between germline ends came to 10 bases. This CDR3 has 15 residues. Germline V CDR1 and CDR2: SGHRS, YFSETQ. CDR3 region: CASSLVGQSQETQYF. The CDR3 coding sequence is TGCGCCAGCAGCTTGGTAGGGCAGTCCCAAGAGACCCAGTACTTC.

Details on this clone: Additional DNA sequences in this sample encode the identical CDR3. The chain carries TRBV9 and TRBJ2-2; no reliable D call. Germline CDR1 SGDLS, CDR2 YYNGEE. Deletions cut 0 bases from V and 5 bases from J, with 5 bases between. There are 13 residues in the CDR3. DNA of the CDR3: TGTGCCAGCAGCGTAGGGATAACCGGGGAGCTGTTTTTT. This encodes CASSVGITGELFF. The full variable domain, rest sourced from reference TRBV9 and TRBJ2-2, is DSGVTQTPKHLITATGQRVTLRCSPRSGDLSVYWYQQSLDQGLQFLIQYYNGEERAKGNILERFSAQQFPDLHSELNLSSLELGDSALYFCASSVGITGELFFGEGSRLTVL.

V and J are TRBV28 and TRBJ1-5; D not resolved. V shed 1 base and J shed 6 bases, with 4 bases lying between them. CDR1 and CDR2 from the germline V gene are MDHEN and SYDVKM. The CDR3 covers 12 residues. CDR3 amino acids: CASSLLRQPQHF. The DNA for the CDR3 is TGTGCCAGCAGTTTATTACGTCAGCCCCAGCATTTT.

This chain links TRBV9 with TRBJ2-3, with 11 bases lining up with TRBD2. The CDR3 runs to 16 residues. The V gene end was trimmed by 3 bases and the J gene end by 3 bases; junction bases not matched to a gene: 6. Germline assignment: CDR1 SGDLS and CDR2 YYNGEE. The CDR3 loop reads CASSGPTSGTTDTQYF. For the CDR3, the DNA is TGTGCCAGCAGCGGCCCGACTAGCGGGACGACAGATACGCAGTATTTT.

The chain has TRBV5-1 and TRBJ2-7; 8 bases match TRBD1. The CDR3 runs 16 residues. V gave up 0 bases and J gave up 0 bases; unmatched junction bases: 5. Per germline, CDR1 SGHRS and CDR2 YFSETQ. This CDR3 is CASSLAGTGYSYEQYF. The CDR3 DNA reads TGCGCCAGCAGCTTGGCCGGGACAGGCTACTCCTACGAGCAGTACTTC.

This clone was detected only once. The rearrangement links TRBV6-1 to TRBJ2-1, with D perhaps being TRBD1 or TRBD2 (5 bases each). The germline gives CDR1 MNHNS, CDR2 SASEGT. The CDR3 contains 16 residues. V was shortened by 2 bases and J by 3 bases, with 14 bases between the two germline ends. Here the CDR3 reads CASSEFEGAGYNEQFF. The DNA for the CDR3 is TGTGCCAGCAGTGAATTTGAAGGGGCGGGCTACAATGAGCAGTTCTTC.

V and J are TRBV30 and TRBJ1-6; no definite D call. Germline CDR1 GTSNPN, CDR2 SVGIG (reference sequence). V dropped 5 bases and J dropped 9 bases, with 17 bases sitting between them. The CDR3 loop spans 14 amino acids. The DNA of the CDR3 is TGTGCCTGGGGAGAGGCGGGGTCGAGTTCACCCCTCCACTTT. Protein product: CAWGEAGSSSPLHF.

This clone was detected only a few times. Other DNA sequences in the same sample also yield this CDR3. This CDR3 is CAWSGGLQETQYF. The CDR3 bases are TGTGCCTGGAGTGGGGGGCTACAAGAGACCCAGTACTTC. The chain couples TRBV30 to TRBJ2-5; D might be TRBD1 (6 bases). Trimming removed 1 base from V and 2 bases from J, with 8 bases in between. Germline assignment: CDR1 GTSNPN and CDR2 SVGIG (reference sequence). This CDR3 region has 13 residues.

The CDR3 DNA follows: TGTGCCAGCCAACCACTCGGGCGGGCCACTGAAGCTTTCTTT. Its translation: CASQPLGRATEAFF. This chain links TRBV6-5 with TRBJ1-1; D uncertain. This CDR3 is 14 amino acids long. V gave up 8 bases and J gave up 4 bases, with 17 bases separating them. Germline lookup yields CDR1 MNHEY and CDR2 SVGAGI.

CDR3: CASSEGGFGQPQHF. CDR3 nucleotides: TGCGCCAGCAGTGAGGGGGGTTTCGGTCAGCCCCAGCATTTT. This sequence joins TRBV10-2 and TRBJ1-5, with a weak D call TRBD1 (5 bases). This CDR3 has 14 residues. CDR1 and CDR2 from the germline V gene are WSHSY and SAAADI. V gave up 2 bases and J gave up 6 bases, with 11 bases separating them.

The V and J genes are TRBV14 and TRBJ2-5; 11 bases agree with TRBD2. Germline CDR1 and CDR2: SGHDN and FVKESK. The junction had 12 bases not matched to a gene; V was cut back by 1 base and J by 5 bases. This CDR3 has 18 residues. The CDR3 coding sequence is TGTGCCAGCAGCCAAGGATTACTAGCGGGAGCGTCCTGGGAGACCCAGTACTTC. As protein: CASSQGLLAGASWETQYF.

Worth noting for this clone: Other nucleotide sequences from this sample produce the same CDR3. The chain is built from TRBV7-9 and TRBJ2-1; 7 bases agree with TRBD2. CDR3 size: 14 residues. From germline, CDR1 is SEHNR and CDR2 FQNEAQ (reference sequence). V was clipped by 2 bases and J by 2 bases; unmatched bases: 0. The CDR3: CASSLSGTYNEQFF. The CDR3, as DNA: TGTGCCAGCAGCTTAAGCGGGACCTACAATGAGCAGTTCTTC.

CDR3 DNA: TGTGCCAGCAGCCTAATCAGGGGACTCTCCTACAATGAGCAGTTCTTC. This codes for CASSLIRGLSYNEQFF. The rearrangement uses TRBV11-2 and TRBJ2-1, with D perhaps matching TRBD1 or TRBD2 (6 bases each). The CDR3 sequence is 16 residues long. Trimming removed 5 bases from V and 0 bases from J, with 14 bases in between. CDR1 SGHAT and CDR2 FQNNGV come from the germline V gene.

As for this clone: One end of the junction varies from germline; a read error may be responsible. The chain links TRBV2 to TRBJ1-4, with D uncertain. CDR3 length: 15 residues. Germline CDR1 SNHLY, CDR2 FYNNEI. The CDR3 is CASGEGGNSNEKLFF. DNA of the CDR3: TGTGCCAGCGGTGAGGGTGGGAACTCTAATGAAAAACTGTTTTTT.

The chain has TRBV5-1 and TRBJ1-6; 10 bases match TRBD1. CDR1 SGHRS and CDR2 YFSETQ come from the germline V gene. The CDR3 is made up of 19 amino acids. The V segment lost 0 bases and the J segment 7 bases; nucleotides outside the gene matches: 13. CDR3 protein: CASSLAGGQGTSRNSPLHF. The CDR3 DNA is TGCGCCAGCAGCTTGGCAGGGGGACAGGGGACCTCTCGGAATTCACCCCTCCACTTT.

With respect to this clone: Other DNA sequences from this sample encode an identical CDR3 as well. The V gene is TRBV19, the J gene TRBJ1-1; D uncertain. Between the trimmed V and J ends, which lost 5 bases and 1 base, there was a span of 8 bases. Germline CDR1 reads LNHDA; CDR2 reads SQIVND (reference sequence). The CDR3 length is 13 residues. CDR3 in amino acids: CASSPTGNTEAFF. CDR3 bases: TGTGCCAGTAGTCCTACCGGGAACACTGAAGCTTTCTTT.

The V gene is TRBV6-5, the J gene TRBJ2-7, with D perhaps TRBD2 (6 bases). Germline lookup yields CDR1 MNHEY and CDR2 SVGAGI. V gave up 6 bases and J gave up 0 bases, with 15 bases separating them. This CDR3 contains 15 residues. The CDR3: CASRTGEPSSYEQYF. CDR3 sequence (DNA): TGTGCCAGCAGGACGGGGGAGCCCAGCTCCTACGAGCAGTACTTC.

This clone was counted a single time. The CDR3 sequence: CASSMDSSNQPQHF. The CDR3 nucleotides read TGTGCCAGCAGCATGGACAGTAGCAATCAGCCCCAGCATTTT. V gene TRBV6-1 combines with J gene TRBJ1-5; D is perhaps TRBD1 (6 bases). Trimming took 6 bases from V and 0 from J, leaving 9 bases between them. The CDR3 spans 14 residues. Germline V lookup: CDR1 MNHNS, CDR2 SASEGT.

The chain combines TRBV19 with TRBJ1-1; maybe TRBD1 (6 bases). CDR1 and CDR2 from the germline V gene are LNHDA and SQIVND (reference sequence). Deletions cut 5 bases from V and 6 bases from J, with 13 bases between. The CDR3 is made up of 13 amino acids. The CDR3 DNA sequence: TGTGCCAGTAGTCTCAGGGGACGAGCTGAAGCTTTCTTT. Translation gives CASSLRGRAEAFF.